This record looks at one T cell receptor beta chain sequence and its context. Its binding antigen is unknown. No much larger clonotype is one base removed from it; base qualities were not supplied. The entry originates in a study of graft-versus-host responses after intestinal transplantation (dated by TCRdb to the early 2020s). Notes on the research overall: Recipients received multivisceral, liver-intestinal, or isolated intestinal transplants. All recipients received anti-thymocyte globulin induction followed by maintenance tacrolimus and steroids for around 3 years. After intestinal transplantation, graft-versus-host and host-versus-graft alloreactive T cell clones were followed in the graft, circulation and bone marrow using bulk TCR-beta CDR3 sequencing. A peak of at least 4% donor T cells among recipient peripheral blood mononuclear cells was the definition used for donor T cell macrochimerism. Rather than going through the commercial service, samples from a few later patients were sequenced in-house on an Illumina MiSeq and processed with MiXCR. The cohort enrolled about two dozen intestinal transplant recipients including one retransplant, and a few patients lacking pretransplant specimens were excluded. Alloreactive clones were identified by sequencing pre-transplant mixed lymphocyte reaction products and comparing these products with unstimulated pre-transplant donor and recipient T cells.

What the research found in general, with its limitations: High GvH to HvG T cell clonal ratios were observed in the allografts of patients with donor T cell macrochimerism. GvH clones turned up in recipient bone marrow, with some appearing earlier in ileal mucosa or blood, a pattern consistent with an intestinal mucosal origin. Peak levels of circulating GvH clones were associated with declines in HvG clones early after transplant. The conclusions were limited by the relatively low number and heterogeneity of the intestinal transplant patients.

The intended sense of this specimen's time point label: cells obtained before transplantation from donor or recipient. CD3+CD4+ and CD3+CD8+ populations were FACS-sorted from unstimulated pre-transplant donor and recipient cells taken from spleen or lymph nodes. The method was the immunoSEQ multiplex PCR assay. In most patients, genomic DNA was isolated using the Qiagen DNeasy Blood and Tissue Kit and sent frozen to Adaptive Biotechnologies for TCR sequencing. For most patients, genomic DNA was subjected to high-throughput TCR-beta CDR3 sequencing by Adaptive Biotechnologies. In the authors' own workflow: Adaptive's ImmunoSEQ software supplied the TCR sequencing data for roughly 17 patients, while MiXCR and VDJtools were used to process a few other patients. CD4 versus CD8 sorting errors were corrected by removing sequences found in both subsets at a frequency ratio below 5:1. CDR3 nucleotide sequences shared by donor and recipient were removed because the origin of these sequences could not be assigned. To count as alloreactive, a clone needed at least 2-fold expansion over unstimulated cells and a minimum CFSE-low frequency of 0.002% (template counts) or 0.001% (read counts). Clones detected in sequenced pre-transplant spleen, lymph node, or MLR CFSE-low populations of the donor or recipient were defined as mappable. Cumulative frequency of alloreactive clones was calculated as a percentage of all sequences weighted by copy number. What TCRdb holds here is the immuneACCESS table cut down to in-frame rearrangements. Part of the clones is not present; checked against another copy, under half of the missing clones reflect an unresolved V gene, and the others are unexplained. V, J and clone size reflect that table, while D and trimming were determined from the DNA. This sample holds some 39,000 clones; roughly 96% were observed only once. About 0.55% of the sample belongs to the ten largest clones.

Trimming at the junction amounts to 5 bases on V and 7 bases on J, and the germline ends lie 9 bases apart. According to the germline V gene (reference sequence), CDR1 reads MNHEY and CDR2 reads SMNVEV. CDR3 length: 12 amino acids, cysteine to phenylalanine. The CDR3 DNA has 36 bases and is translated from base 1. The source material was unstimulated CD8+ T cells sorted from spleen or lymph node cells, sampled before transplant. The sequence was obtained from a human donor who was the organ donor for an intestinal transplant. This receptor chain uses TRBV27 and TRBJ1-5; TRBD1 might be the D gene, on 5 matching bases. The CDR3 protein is CASSSWGQPQHF. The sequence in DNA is TGTGCCAGCAGTAGTTGGGGGCAGCCCCAGCATTTT.